This T cell receptor (beta chain) originates from a study of CD4+ T cells in melanoma. The CDR3 is 12 residues long. Germline lookup yields CDR1 SQVTM and CDR2 ANQGSEA. The germline V and J ends were trimmed by 2 bases and 1 base, with 4 bases remaining between them. Concerning this clone: This sample includes further DNA sequences coding for the same CDR3.

The table came from immunoSEQ multiplex PCR; TCRdb's copy has only in-frame clones and leaves some out. The table records 90,000 to 130,000 clones, about 90% of them present only once. Input material: peripheral blood. The TCR originated in a human donor with melanoma. This rearrangement joins TRBV29-1 to TRBJ2-3; D is unresolved. The chain's CDR3 is CSVEPGTDTQYF. In DNA, the CDR3 is TGCAGCGTTGAACCAGGCACAGATACGCAGTATTTT.